The 26 T cell receptor beta chains below come from one sample, sequenced in a study of PD-L1 blockade in urothelial cancer (dated by TCRdb to about 2017). Library prep was done by the immunoSEQ multiplex PCR assay. TCRdb stores this immuneACCESS table with in-frame sequences only. Part of the clones is absent; in the studies checked, under half of the shortfall reflects unresolved V genes, and no reason is known for the rest. The sample records about 63,000 clones, 81% of which are singletons. In total, the top ten clones hold around 6% of the sample. The time point label for this specimen denotes: pretreatment peripheral blood. The specimen was PBMCs, collected around atezolizumab (anti-PD-L1) treatment. The receptors were gathered from a man aged 65 to 79 with urothelial cancer.

The V and J genes are TRBV5-1 and TRBJ2-5; weak D call: TRBD2 (6 bases). This CDR3 region has 15 residues. V was cut by 3 bases and J by 5 bases, with 17 bases left in between. Germline V gene sequence: CDR1 SGHRS, CDR2 YFSETQ. CDR3 loop: CASSSEGMEQETQYF. The DNA of the CDR3 is TGCGCCAGCAGCTCGGAGGGAATGGAACAGGAGACCCAGTACTTC.

The V call is TRBV9, the J call TRBJ2-3; 10 positions agree with TRBD1. The CDR3 spans 15 residues. CDR1 is SGDLS, CDR2 YYNGEE, per germline. Trimming cost V 4 bases and J 5 bases; bases outside gene matches: 7. The chain's CDR3 is CASSKGQGYGDTQYF. CDR3 coding DNA: TGTGCCAGCAGCAAGGGACAGGGGTATGGAGATACGCAGTATTTT.

This chain joins TRBV6-5 and TRBJ2-2, with a possible D match to TRBD2 (6 bases). The CDR3 length is 15 residues. In germline, CDR1 is MNHEY, CDR2 SVGAGI. V shed 6 bases and J shed 1 base, with 12 bases lying between them. The CDR3 region has the DNA TGTGCCAGCAGACGGGGGTCTGAGAACACCGGGGAGCTGTTTTTT. Protein: CASRRGSENTGELFF.

The chain employs TRBV6-1 and TRBJ1-5; weak D call: TRBD1 (6 bases). Trimming pared 7 bases from V and 1 base from J, leaving 14 bases between. This CDR3 comprises 15 residues. CDR1 and CDR2 (germline): MNHNS, SASEGT. The CDR3 loop is CASIFRGESNQPQHF. Here the CDR3 DNA reads TGTGCCAGCATTTTCAGGGGAGAAAGCAATCAGCCCCAGCATTTT.

The count of this clone is one. The chain links TRBV27 to TRBJ2-1, with 7 bases matching TRBD2. Losses at the gene ends were 4 bases for V and 2 bases for J; bases not matched to a gene: 5. The CDR3 is 15 residues long. CDR1 is MNHEY, CDR2 SMNVEV, per germline (reference sequence). CDR3 loop: CASSSPSGPYNEQFF. DNA for the CDR3: TGTGCCAGCAGTTCTCCTAGCGGCCCCTACAATGAGCAGTTCTTC.

This chain uses TRBV7-6 with TRBJ2-7; no definite D call. Trimming pared 2 bases from V and 7 bases from J, leaving 21 bases between. The CDR3 extends over 16 amino acids. CDR1 SGHVS and CDR2 FNYEAQ come from the germline V gene. CDR3 DNA: TGTGCCAGCAGCTTAATGTCCGGAGAAGCGCTGACTGAGCAGTACTTC. Protein product: CASSLMSGEALTEQYF.

CDR3 protein: CASSLKTGAENTEAFF. CDR3 bases: TGCGCCAGCAGCTTAAAGACAGGGGCCGAGAACACTGAAGCTTTCTTT. V is TRBV5-1 and J is TRBJ1-1; 8 nucleotides agree with TRBD1. V lost 2 bases, J lost 1 base, and 7 bases stayed unmatched. This CDR3 is 16 amino acids long. Per germline, CDR1 SGHRS and CDR2 YFSETQ. The whole variable domain, filled in from reference TRBV5-1 and TRBJ1-1, reads KAGVTQTPRYLIKTRGQQVTLSCSPISGHRSVSWYQQTPGQGLQFLFEYFSETQRNKGNFPGRFSGRQFSNSRSEMNVSTLELGDSALYLCASSLKTGAENTEAFFGQGTRLTVV.

This clone was counted only a few times. The chain links TRBV4-3 to TRBJ1-1; unclear D gene. The CDR3 extends over 14 amino acids. Germline values: CDR1 LGHNA, CDR2 YSLEER. Trimming took off 7 bases at V and 3 bases at J, with 15 bases between the two ends. The CDR3 spells CASKEEIQYTEAFF. The CDR3 DNA sequence: TGCGCCAGCAAGGAGGAAATTCAGTACACTGAAGCTTTCTTT.

The chain links TRBV6-5 to TRBJ2-5, with TRBD1 as a possible D gene (5 bases). Germline lookup yields CDR1 MNHEY and CDR2 SVGAGI. V was shortened by 4 bases and J by 2 bases, with 8 bases between the two germline ends. The CDR3 runs 13 residues. The CDR3 spells CASSSDRQETQYF. In nucleotides, the CDR3 is TGTGCCAGCAGTTCCGACAGACAAGAGACCCAGTACTTC.

This sequence joins TRBV19 and TRBJ1-6; 7 positions agree with TRBD1. With V trimmed by 3 bases and J by 6 bases, 2 bases remained unmatched. Germline V CDR1 and CDR2: LNHDA, SQIVND (reference sequence). The CDR3 covers 14 residues. As DNA, the CDR3 is TGTGCCAGTAGTATCACAGGGGCTAATTCACCCCTCCACTTT. Protein: CASSITGANSPLHF.

The chain joins TRBV7-2 to TRBJ2-3, with 14 positions matching TRBD2. The CDR3 consists of 16 residues. Germline lookup yields CDR1 SGHTA and CDR2 FQGNSA. V was pared by 5 bases and J by 1 base, with 2 bases of the junction left unmatched. The CDR3 DNA sequence: TGTGCCAGCAGCCAGGGACTAGCGGGGGGCACAGATACGCAGTATTTT. It is translated as CASSQGLAGGTDTQYF.

This clone was detected ten times or more. The rearrangement uses TRBV27 and TRBJ2-5, with 9 bases fitting TRBD2. Trimming cost V 6 bases and J 1 base; bases outside gene matches: 6. CDR1 is MNHEY and CDR2 is SMNVEV in the germline V gene (reference sequence). This CDR3 spans 15 amino acids. The CDR3 DNA sequence: TGTGCCAGCAGGCGTAGCGGGGGAGGCCAAGAGACCCAGTACTTC. Amino acids: CASRRSGGGQETQYF.

The chain carries TRBV6-5 and TRBJ1-2, with D possibly TRBD1 on 5 matching bases. The CDR3 is 14 residues long. Germline CDR1 reads MNHEY; CDR2 reads SVGAGI. With 5 bases removed from V and 2 bases from J, the gap between germline ends came to 12 bases. The CDR3 reads CASSRAGRNYGYTF. The CDR3, as DNA: TGTGCCAGCAGTCGTGCGGGACGGAACTATGGCTACACCTTC.

A few counts support this clone. J is TRBJ1-1 and V is TRBV6-1; D is perhaps TRBD1 (5 bases). Trimming stripped 10 bases from V and 2 bases from J, with 11 bases between. CDR1 is MNHNS and CDR2 is SASEGT in the germline V gene. The CDR3 has 12 residues. The CDR3 is CATRQTNTEAFF. CDR3 DNA sequence: TGTGCCACCCGACAGACCAACACTGAAGCTTTCTTT.

V and J are TRBV10-2 and TRBJ2-2, with TRBD2 as a possible D gene (6 bases). This CDR3 comprises 14 residues. Germline-derived CDR1 and CDR2 are WSHSY and SAAADI. Trimming stripped 3 bases from V and 4 bases from J, with 9 bases between. CDR3 in amino acids: CASSEGGATGELFF. The CDR3 DNA sequence: TGCGCCAGCAGTGAAGGCGGGGCCACCGGGGAGCTGTTTTTT.

V usage is TRBV6-1 and J usage is TRBJ1-1; D is perhaps TRBD1 (5 bases). Deletions cut 4 bases from V and 3 bases from J, with 9 bases between. Germline assignment: CDR1 MNHNS and CDR2 SASEGT. The CDR3 has 13 residues. CDR3 in DNA: TGTGCCAGCAGTGTTTGGGGCGACACTGAAGCTTTCTTT. It yields the protein CASSVWGDTEAFF.

The V and J genes are TRBV2 and TRBJ1-2, with a weak D call TRBD1 (5 bases). The CDR3 length is 13 residues. Germline loops: CDR1 SNHLY, CDR2 FYNNEI. Trimming removed 9 bases at V and 2 bases at J, with 13 bases between. The CDR3: CASYIQENYGYTF. In DNA, the CDR3 is TGTGCCAGTTACATACAGGAGAACTATGGCTACACCTTC.

The chain joins TRBV7-9 to TRBJ2-7; 8 nucleotides match TRBD2. V trimming: 5 bases; J trimming: 1 base; junction bases outside the gene matches: 4. Germline V gene lookup returns CDR1 SEHNR and CDR2 FQNEAQ (reference sequence). CDR3 length: 14 amino acids. The CDR3 DNA reads as TGTGCCAGCAGCACCGGGGGGGAATCCTACGAGCAGTACTTC. Its translation: CASSTGGESYEQYF.

The sample holds many counts of this clone. The genes are TRBV5-1 and TRBJ2-2; TRBD2 aligns across 12 bases. CDR1 and CDR2 from the germline V gene are SGHRS and YFSETQ. Unmatched junction bases numbered 6, after V lost 4 bases and J lost 2 bases. The CDR3 consists of 17 residues. CDR3: CASSRTSGGTNTGELFF. CDR3 coding DNA: TGCGCCAGCAGCCGTACTAGCGGGGGGACCAACACCGGGGAGCTGTTTTTT.

The chain recombines TRBV27 with TRBJ1-1; the D gene is possibly TRBD1 (5 bases). This CDR3 is 13 amino acids long. CDR1 is MNHEY, CDR2 SMNVEV, per germline (reference sequence). V gave up 6 bases and J gave up 3 bases, with 11 bases separating them. The CDR3 DNA sequence: TGTGCCAGCAGACGACAGTACGACACTGAAGCTTTCTTT. This sequence encodes CASRRQYDTEAFF.

This chain joins TRBV11-3 and TRBJ1-2; D is uncertain. Trimming pared 1 base from V and 7 bases from J, leaving 13 bases between. The CDR3 totals 14 residues. The germline V gene has CDR1 SGHNT and CDR2 YENEEA. The CDR3 bases are TGTGCCAGCAGCTTAGGGGGATCCGGAGGTGGCTACACCTTC. Translated: CASSLGGSGGGYTF.

The gene calls are TRBV5-6 and TRBJ2-3; 8 bases align to TRBD1. Trimming took 0 bases from V and 4 from J; bases not matched to a gene: 7. Germline CDR1 and CDR2: SGHDT and YYEEEE. This CDR3 region has 16 residues. CDR3 sequence (DNA): TGTGCCAGCAGCTTGGGCGGACAGGGAGTCTCAGATACGCAGTATTTT. It specifies CASSLGGQGVSDTQYF. Variable domain in full (rest from reference TRBV5-6 and TRBJ2-3): DAGVTQSPTHLIKTRGQQVTLRCSPKSGHDTVSWYQQALGQGPQFIFQYYEEEERQRGNFPDRFSGHQFPNYSSELNVNALLLGDSALYLCASSLGGQGVSDTQYFGPGTRLTVL.

The genes are TRBV2 and TRBJ1-5; unclear D gene. Germline V gene data show CDR1 as SNHLY and CDR2 as FYNNEI. The CDR3 length is 15 residues. Trimming took 2 bases from V and 0 from J, leaving 8 bases between them. CDR3 sequence (DNA): TGTGCCAGCAGTGAATCCACTTATAGCAATCAGCCCCAGCATTTT. Protein sequence: CASSESTYSNQPQHF.

The J gene is TRBJ1-4, the V gene TRBV28, with D tentatively TRBD1 (5 bases). The ends were cut back, 5 bases at V and 3 bases at J, with 13 bases in the middle. The CDR3 sequence is 15 residues long. Germline CDR1 MDHEN, CDR2 SYDVKM. The CDR3 protein is CASSPLGVPNEKLFF. In nucleotides, the CDR3 is TGTGCCAGCAGTCCCCTAGGGGTACCTAATGAAAAACTGTTTTTT.

The rearrangement links TRBV7-7 to TRBJ2-5; D may be TRBD2 (5 bases). With 5 bases removed from V and 4 bases from J, the gap between germline ends came to 17 bases. The CDR3 has 15 residues. Per the germline V gene, CDR1 is SSHAT and CDR2 is FNYEAQ (reference sequence). CDR3 protein: CASSLDRTPGETQYF. In DNA, the CDR3 is TGTGCCAGCAGCCTCGACCGGACTCCGGGAGAGACCCAGTACTTC.

This clone was observed a single time. Other nucleotide sequences in the sample specify the same CDR3. The chain joins TRBV5-1 to TRBJ2-5; 8 bases align to TRBD1. Losses at the gene ends were 4 bases for V and 5 bases for J; bases not matched to a gene: 13. This CDR3 spans 16 amino acids. Germline V gene sequence: CDR1 SGHRS, CDR2 YFSETQ. CDR3 nucleotides: TGCGCCAGCAGCACTGGACAGGGCGGTTCGGGGGAGACCCAGTACTTC. This gives the protein CASSTGQGGSGETQYF.